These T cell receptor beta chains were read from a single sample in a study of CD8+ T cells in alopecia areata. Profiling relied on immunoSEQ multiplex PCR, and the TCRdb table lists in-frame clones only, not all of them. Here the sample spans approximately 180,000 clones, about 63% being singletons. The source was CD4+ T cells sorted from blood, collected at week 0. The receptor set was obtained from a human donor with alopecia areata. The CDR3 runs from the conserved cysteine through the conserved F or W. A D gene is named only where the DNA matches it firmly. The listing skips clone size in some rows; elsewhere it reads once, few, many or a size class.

CDR3 DNA: TGTGCCAGCCGACTCGGTGGGAATGAGCAGTTCTTC
CDR3 protein: CASRLGGNEQFF
clone size: .
J gene: TRBJ2-1
V gene: TRBV7-2
D gene: .

CDR3 DNA: TGTGCCAGCAGCCCGGACAGGGGGCGGTACGAGCAGTACTTC
CDR3 protein: CASSPDRGRYEQYF
clone size: .
J gene: TRBJ2-7
V gene: TRBV2
D gene: TRBD1

CDR3 DNA: TGTGCCTGGGTATCCGGGACAGACGTCTATAATTCACCCCTCCACTTT
CDR3 protein: CAWVSGTDVYNSPLHF
clone size: .
J gene: TRBJ1-6
V gene: TRBV30
D gene: TRBD1

CDR3 DNA: TGCGCCAGCAGCTTGGAGGCTGGGTTCACTGAAGCTTTCTTT
CDR3 protein: CASSLEAGFTEAFF
clone size: .
J gene: TRBJ1-1
V gene: TRBV5-1
D gene: .

CDR3 DNA: TGTGCCAGCAGTTATTCTGAGAAAGAGACCCAGTACTTC
CDR3 protein: CASSYSEKETQYF
clone size: .
J gene: TRBJ2-5
V gene: TRBV6-5
D gene: .

CDR3 DNA: TGTGCCAGCAGAAAACGTCACCCCACAGATACGCAGTATTTT
CDR3 protein: CASRKRHPTDTQYF
clone size: few
J gene: TRBJ2-3
V gene: TRBV27
D gene: .

CDR3 DNA: TGTGCCAGCAGCTCAGTAGCGGGCCACCAAGAGACCCAGTACTTC
CDR3 protein: CASSSVAGHQETQYF
clone size: .
J gene: TRBJ2-5
V gene: TRBV7-2
D gene: TRBD2

CDR3 DNA: TGTGCCTGGAGTGCACGGACAGCGAGCACAGATACGCAGTATTTT
CDR3 protein: CAWSARTASTDTQYF
clone size: .
J gene: TRBJ2-3
V gene: TRBV30
D gene: .

CDR3 DNA: TGTGCCAGCCTGGGACAGGGAGATGGCTACACCTTC
CDR3 protein: CASLGQGDGYTF
clone size: .
J gene: TRBJ1-2
V gene: TRBV2
D gene: TRBD1

CDR3 DNA: TGTGCCATCAGGGACAGGGGCACAGATACGCAGTATTTT
CDR3 protein: CAIRDRGTDTQYF
clone size: few
J gene: TRBJ2-3
V gene: TRBV10-3
D gene: TRBD1

CDR3 DNA: TGTGCCAGCAGGTTAAGGGGGCGCGGGGAGACCCAGTACTTC
CDR3 protein: CASRLRGRGETQYF
clone size: .
J gene: TRBJ2-5
V gene: TRBV7-2
D gene: TRBD1

CDR3 DNA: TGTGCCAGCACGCACAGGGCATTGGGGAACACTGAAGCTTTCTTT
CDR3 protein: CASTHRALGNTEAFF
clone size: .
J gene: TRBJ1-1
V gene: TRBV6-6
D gene: .

CDR3 DNA: TGTGCCAGCGGCCGACAGGGGGGCTACGAGCAGTACTTC
CDR3 protein: CASGRQGGYEQYF
clone size: .
J gene: TRBJ2-7
V gene: TRBV27
D gene: TRBD1

CDR3 DNA: TGCAGCGTTGTACAGGGAACTGGCTACACCTTC
CDR3 protein: CSVVQGTGYTF
clone size: .
J gene: TRBJ1-2
V gene: TRBV29-1
D gene: .

CDR3 DNA: TGTGCCAGCAGCTTGGCGAGGGGCCACGAGCAGTACTTC
CDR3 protein: CASSLARGHEQYF
clone size: once
J gene: TRBJ2-7
V gene: TRBV5-4
D gene: .

CDR3 DNA: TGTGCCAGCTCATCTCAGGGGGCTGGCACTGAAGCTTTCTTT
CDR3 protein: CASSSQGAGTEAFF
clone size: few
J gene: TRBJ1-1
V gene: TRBV18
D gene: TRBD1

CDR3 DNA: TGTGCCAGCAGCTCGCCTAACTACGAGCAGTACTTC
CDR3 protein: CASSSPNYEQYF
clone size: few
J gene: TRBJ2-7
V gene: TRBV7-6
D gene: .

CDR3 DNA: TGCAGCGTTCTACCCAGGGAGAACACTGAAGCTTTCTTT
CDR3 protein: CSVLPRENTEAFF
clone size: .
J gene: TRBJ1-1
V gene: TRBV29-1
D gene: .

CDR3 DNA: TGCGCCAGCAGCTCGGGACAGGCCACCTCCTATAATTCACCCCTCCACTTT
CDR3 protein: CASSSGQATSYNSPLHF
clone size: .
J gene: TRBJ1-6
V gene: TRBV5-1
D gene: TRBD1

CDR3 DNA: TGCAGTGCTAGAGGGGATGAAGCTTTCTTT
CDR3 protein: CSARGDEAFF
clone size: .
J gene: TRBJ1-1
V gene: TRBV20-1
D gene: .

CDR3 DNA: TGCGCCAGCAGCTGGGGTCCAGCCTACAATGAGCAGTTCTTC
CDR3 protein: CASSWGPAYNEQFF
clone size: once
J gene: TRBJ2-1
V gene: TRBV5-1
D gene: .

CDR3 DNA: TGTGCCAGCTCACCTCCCAACAGGGTAGAGTACAATGAGCAGTTCTTC
CDR3 protein: CASSPPNRVEYNEQFF
clone size: .
J gene: TRBJ2-1
V gene: TRBV18
D gene: .

CDR3 DNA: TGTGCCAGCAGCTTACCCCAGGACAGGCCGGCATACTATGGCTACACCTTC
CDR3 protein: CASSLPQDRPAYYGYTF
clone size: .
J gene: TRBJ1-2
V gene: TRBV5-6
D gene: TRBD1

CDR3 DNA: TGCAGCGTTGACAGCATGAACACTGAAGCTTTCTTT
CDR3 protein: CSVDSMNTEAFF
clone size: few
J gene: TRBJ1-1
V gene: TRBV29-1
D gene: .

CDR3 DNA: TGCAGCGTTGGGGCAGATACGCAGTATTTT
CDR3 protein: CSVGADTQYF
clone size: few
J gene: TRBJ2-3
V gene: TRBV29-1
D gene: .

CDR3 DNA: TGTGCCTGCTTGTTGGCAAGCTACAATGAGCAGTTCTTC
CDR3 protein: CACLLASYNEQFF
clone size: .
J gene: TRBJ2-1
V gene: TRBV30
D gene: .

CDR3 DNA: TGCAGCGTCGGGGAAGGGACATTGTACGAGCAGTACTTC
CDR3 protein: CSVGEGTLYEQYF
clone size: .
J gene: TRBJ2-7
V gene: TRBV29-1
D gene: .

CDR3 DNA: TGTGCCAGCAGAACTCAGGGGGACACTGAAGCTTTCTTT
CDR3 protein: CASRTQGDTEAFF
clone size: .
J gene: TRBJ1-1
V gene: TRBV19
D gene: TRBD1

CDR3 DNA: TGCGCCAGCAGTGAAGGCTCCTCTGGCACTGAAGCTTTCTTT
CDR3 protein: CASSEGSSGTEAFF
clone size: once
J gene: TRBJ1-1
V gene: TRBV10-1
D gene: .

CDR3 DNA: TGCAGCGTCCTGGGCGGAAAAGGGAACACCGGGGAGCTGTTTTTT
CDR3 protein: CSVLGGKGNTGELFF
clone size: .
J gene: TRBJ2-2
V gene: TRBV29-1
D gene: .

CDR3 DNA: TGTGCCAGCAGCTCCAGACAAAACGGCGTGGGAAAACTGTTTTTT
CDR3 protein: CASSSRQNGVGKLFF
clone size: few
J gene: TRBJ1-4
V gene: TRBV7-8
D gene: .

CDR3 DNA: TGTGCCAGCAGCTTCCTAGGCAGTACCTACGAGCAGTACTTC
CDR3 protein: CASSFLGSTYEQYF
clone size: .
J gene: TRBJ2-7
V gene: TRBV5-6
D gene: .

CDR3 DNA: TGTGCCTGGACCCCAAAGAAGGGACAATACTACGAGCAGTACTTC
CDR3 protein: CAWTPKKGQYYEQYF
clone size: .
J gene: TRBJ2-7
V gene: TRBV30
D gene: .

CDR3 DNA: TGTGCCAGCAGCTTAGGGGACAGGGGCTACGAGCAGTACTTC
CDR3 protein: CASSLGDRGYEQYF
clone size: once
J gene: TRBJ2-7
V gene: TRBV13
D gene: TRBD1

CDR3 DNA: TGTGCCAGCAGTGCAGTAACAGGGGCTAATGAAAAACTGTTTTTT
CDR3 protein: CASSAVTGANEKLFF
clone size: .
J gene: TRBJ1-4
V gene: TRBV2
D gene: TRBD1

CDR3 DNA: TGTGCCAGCAGCTTAGCGGGGACATTGAACACTGAAGCTTTCTTT
CDR3 protein: CASSLAGTLNTEAFF
clone size: .
J gene: TRBJ1-1
V gene: TRBV7-9
D gene: .

CDR3 DNA: TGCAGCGTTTCGACCGTGGTGGTTACTGAAGCTTTCTTT
CDR3 protein: CSVSTVVVTEAFF
clone size: .
J gene: TRBJ1-1
V gene: TRBV29-1
D gene: .

CDR3 DNA: TGCGCCAGCCGATACAGAGCCTACGAGCAGTACTTC
CDR3 protein: CASRYRAYEQYF
clone size: few
J gene: TRBJ2-7
V gene: TRBV10-1
D gene: .

CDR3 DNA: TGCAGCGTTGCCAAGAACACTGAAGCTTTCTTT
CDR3 protein: CSVAKNTEAFF
clone size: .
J gene: TRBJ1-1
V gene: TRBV29-1
D gene: .

CDR3 DNA: TGTGCCAGCAGCGTAGCTAGCGGAGAAGAGACCCAGTACTTC
CDR3 protein: CASSVASGEETQYF
clone size: .
J gene: TRBJ2-5
V gene: TRBV9
D gene: TRBD2

CDR3 DNA: TGTGCCAGCAGCTTGGAGGCCCGGGGACCCAATGAGCCCCAGCATTTT
CDR3 protein: CASSLEARGPNEPQHF
clone size: .
J gene: TRBJ1-5
V gene: TRBV2
D gene: .

CDR3 DNA: TGTGCCAGCAGTTTAGAGGCCACCAGGGACATTCAGTACTTC
CDR3 protein: CASSLEATRDIQYF
clone size: many
J gene: TRBJ2-4
V gene: TRBV28
D gene: .

CDR3 DNA: TGCGCCAGCAGCCAAGACCGGAACACTGAAGCTTTCTTT
CDR3 protein: CASSQDRNTEAFF
clone size: .
J gene: TRBJ1-1
V gene: TRBV4-3
D gene: .

CDR3 DNA: TGTGCCAGCAGCCGCCCCGGGACAGGGTCAGGCGAGCAGTACTTC
CDR3 protein: CASSRPGTGSGEQYF
clone size: few
J gene: TRBJ2-7
V gene: TRBV6-5
D gene: TRBD1

CDR3 DNA: TGTGCCTGGAGTGTAAGATCGGGGGAAATTGGCTACACCTTC
CDR3 protein: CAWSVRSGEIGYTF
clone size: .
J gene: TRBJ1-2
V gene: TRBV30
D gene: .

CDR3 DNA: TGCGCCAGCAGCCGGGGGTCTACAGGGAGGACCGGGGAGCTGTTTTTT
CDR3 protein: CASSRGSTGRTGELFF
clone size: few
J gene: TRBJ2-2
V gene: TRBV4-3
D gene: .

CDR3 DNA: TGTGCCACCAGCAGAGAACAGGGGGCCACCTATGGCTACACCTTC
CDR3 protein: CATSREQGATYGYTF
clone size: .
J gene: TRBJ1-2
V gene: TRBV15
D gene: TRBD1

CDR3 DNA: TGCGCCAGCAGCGAAGGGCCAAATCAGCCCCAGCATTTT
CDR3 protein: CASSEGPNQPQHF
clone size: .
J gene: TRBJ1-5
V gene: TRBV5-1
D gene: .

CDR3 DNA: TGTGCCAGCAGTTACGGGGGAGGGACTAATGAAAAACTGTTTTTT
CDR3 protein: CASSYGGGTNEKLFF
clone size: .
J gene: TRBJ1-4
V gene: TRBV6-5
D gene: .

CDR3 DNA: TGTGCCAGCAGCTTAGGCCTCGGGGGGGTCTCCTACGAGCAGTACTTC
CDR3 protein: CASSLGLGGVSYEQYF
clone size: .
J gene: TRBJ2-7
V gene: TRBV13
D gene: TRBD2

CDR3 DNA: TGTGCCAGCAGCTTGGACGGGATTGGGCAGTTCTTC
CDR3 protein: CASSLDGIGQFF
clone size: .
J gene: TRBJ2-1
V gene: TRBV5-4
D gene: .

CDR3 DNA: TGTGCCTGGAGTGACAGGGGGGATCAGCCCCAGCATTTT
CDR3 protein: CAWSDRGDQPQHF
clone size: once
J gene: TRBJ1-5
V gene: TRBV30
D gene: TRBD1

CDR3 DNA: TGTGCCAGCTCACCGACAGTGCCCACCTACGAGCAGTACTTC
CDR3 protein: CASSPTVPTYEQYF
clone size: .
J gene: TRBJ2-7
V gene: TRBV18
D gene: .

CDR3 DNA: TGTGCTCCCCGCAGCGGGAGTTCCTACAATGAGCAGTTCTTC
CDR3 protein: CAPRSGSSYNEQFF
clone size: few
J gene: TRBJ2-1
V gene: TRBV21-1
D gene: .